This T cell receptor (beta chain) was captured by sequencing in a study of OX40 agonist ivuxolimab in advanced cancers. The wider study: Administration of intravenous ivuxolimab to patients occurred every 2 weeks at 0.01 to 10 mg/kg.

Sequenced by immunoSEQ multiplex PCR; TCRdb stores in-frame clones only, minus some. The table records around 41,000 clones, 85% of them present only once. The study's findings and limits: The authors also found low normalized T-cell clonal expansion in some nonresponders.

The table lists this clone with a count of one. Its antigen is not known. The sample in question was CD4+ or CD8+ T cells sorted from blood, obtained in a trial of the OX40 agonist ivuxolimab. This clonotype originated in an adult with an advanced solid tumor such as melanoma, head and neck, liver or kidney cancer.

The CDR3 loop reads CASSPSKETQYF. CDR3 nucleotide sequence: TGTGCCAGCTCACCATCCAAAGAGACCCAGTACTTC. This chain uses TRBV18 with TRBJ2-5, with D unclear. CDR1 KGHSH and CDR2 LQKENI come from the germline V gene. V was trimmed by 2 bases and J by 3 bases, leaving 4 bases between them. This CDR3 has 12 amino acids. Full variable domain (outside the CDR3, taken from reference TRBV18 and TRBJ2-5): NAGVMQNPRHLVRRRGQEARLRCSPMKGHSHVYWYRQLPEEGLKFMVYLQKENIIDESGMPKERFSAEFPKEGPSILRIQQVVRGDSAAYFCASSPSKETQYFGPGTRLLVL.